Each of the 22 T cell receptor beta chains below was sequenced from the same sample in a study of CD8 T cells in ankylosing spondylitis. TCRdb re-called the 5' RACE reads through MiXCR, storing one row per CDR3 protein. This sample carries some 240,000 distinct CDR3 sequences, about 18% of them seen once, and the ten largest clones take about a third. Material for sequencing was blood, either unsorted or a sorted T cell fraction (not recorded which). All receptors derive from a male donor with ankylosing spondylitis or in good health (not recorded which).

This clonotype was counted at least ten times. This chain links TRBV4-2 with TRBJ2-1, with 8 bases lining up with TRBD2. V lost 4 bases to trimming and J lost 6 bases; unmatched junction nucleotides: 14. The CDR3 runs 17 residues. Germline V gene sequence: CDR1 LGHNA, CDR2 YNFKEQ. The DNA of the CDR3 is TGTGCCAGCAGCCCACCCCTCGTGGGAGCGGGGGTCAATGAGCAGTTCTTC. Translating gives CASSPPLVGAGVNEQFF.

At least ten counts were recorded for this clonotype. The CDR3 DNA is TGCAGCGTCGTAATGCCGGGACAGATCTCTGGAAACACCATATATTTT. This encodes CSVVMPGQISGNTIYF. J is TRBJ1-3 and V is TRBV29-1; 7 nucleotides match TRBD1. V trimming: 6 bases; J trimming: 0 bases; junction bases outside the gene matches: 11. Germline V gives CDR1 SQVTM, CDR2 ANQGSEA. The length of the CDR3 is 16 residues.

The chain joins TRBV10-3 to TRBJ2-1; TRBD2 is a possible D gene (6 bases). CDR3 length: 13 residues. V lost 3 bases, J lost 9 bases, and 12 bases lay in between. CDR1 and CDR2 from the germline V gene are ENHRY and SYGVKD. This CDR3 is CAISDVGRSEQFF. CDR3 nucleotide sequence: TGTGCCATCAGTGATGTTGGGAGGAGTGAGCAGTTCTTC.

This clonotype was detected only a few times. The chain uses TRBV21-1 and TRBJ1-6; the DNA was not used to check the table's D call, TRBD1. TRBV21-1 is a known pseudogene. This CDR3 is built from 14 residues. CDR3 in DNA: TGTGCCAGGAATCCGGGACAGGGTCCCTCACCCCTCCACTTT. It is translated as CARNPGQGPSPLHF.

In this sample, this clonotype turned up a few times. Written as DNA, the CDR3 is TGTGCCAGTCGGCCGGGGTTAGGGACCTATGGCTACACCTTC. Its translation: CASRPGLGTYGYTF. The chain is built from TRBV7-9 and TRBJ1-2, with D perhaps TRBD1 (5 bases). V was pared by 9 bases and J by 4 bases, with 18 bases between. Germline V gene sequence: CDR1 SEHNR, CDR2 FQNEAQ (reference sequence). The CDR3 length is 14 residues. Based on the CDR3 plus reference TRBV7-9 and TRBJ1-2, the full variable domain is DTGVSQNPRHKITKRGQNVTFRCDPISEHNRLYWYRQTLGQGPEFLTYFQNEAQLEKSRLLSDRFSAERPKGSFSTLEIQRTEQGDSAMYLCASRPGLGTYGYTFGSGTRLTVV.

CDR3 protein: CSVVPGGGTGELFF. The CDR3 DNA follows: TGCAGCGTTGTCCCAGGGGGCGGTACCGGGGAGCTGTTTTTT. The chain joins TRBV29-1 to TRBJ2-2, with 8 bases matching TRBD1. Trimming removed 4 bases from V and 5 bases from J; junction bases left unmatched: 6. Germline loops: CDR1 SQVTM, CDR2 ANQGSEA. The CDR3 is 14 amino acids.

In this sample, this clonotype turned up many times. For the CDR3, the DNA is TGCAGTGCTAGAGTATTCGGGCTAGCGGGGATCGGCACAGATACGCAGTATTTT. Translating it yields CSARVFGLAGIGTDTQYF. The chain joins TRBV20-1 to TRBJ2-3, with 9 bases lining up with TRBD2. Germline V gives CDR1 DFQATT, CDR2 SNEGSKA (reference sequence). The V gene end was trimmed by 1 base and the J gene end by 1 base; junction bases not matched to a gene: 12. The CDR3 runs 18 residues.

This clonotype showed up just a few times. The rearrangement joins TRBV3-1 to TRBJ1-6; a possible D gene is TRBD1 (6 bases). The CDR3 has 17 amino acids. Germline V gene sequence: CDR1 LGHDT, CDR2 YNNKEL (reference sequence). Trimming cost V 4 bases and J 13 bases, with 26 bases left between them. The CDR3 DNA reads TGTGCCAGCAGCCGCAAAACGGGGACACCCGTGGGAGGCCCCCTCCACTTT. It yields the protein CASSRKTGTPVGGPLHF.

The chain employs TRBV29-1 and TRBJ2-5, with D unresolved. The germline V gene has CDR1 SQVTM and CDR2 ANQGSEA. The germline V and J ends were trimmed by 6 bases and 3 bases, with 8 bases remaining between them. The length of the CDR3 is 11 residues. The CDR3 coding sequence is TGCAGCGTGGATTGGAAAGAGACCCAGTACTTC. Its protein is CSVDWKETQYF.

This clonotype came up a few times. The chain has TRBV4-3 and TRBJ2-3, with D possibly called TRBD1 or TRBD2 (5 bases each). Germline-derived CDR1 and CDR2 are LGHNA and YSLEER. V was shortened by 2 bases and J by 2 bases, with 11 bases between the two germline ends. This CDR3 comprises 15 residues. In DNA, the CDR3 is TGCGCCAGCAGCCAATTACCGGGACCCACAGATACGCAGTATTTT. Translation gives CASSQLPGPTDTQYF.

CDR3 DNA: TGTGCCAGCAGTTACTCGGACTTCGCCTACGAGCAGTACTTC. Its protein is CASSYSDFAYEQYF. The V gene is TRBV6-5, the J gene TRBJ2-7; tentative D call: TRBD2 (5 bases). The ends were cut back, 0 bases at V and 2 bases at J, with 8 bases in the middle. The CDR3 totals 14 residues. CDR1 is MNHEY and CDR2 is SVGAGI in the germline V gene.

The sample holds a few counts of this clonotype. This chain joins TRBV28 and TRBJ2-3; 9 positions match TRBD2. CDR3 length equals 15 residues. V shed 4 bases, J shed 2 bases, and the junction held 4 bases outside the gene matches. Germline CDR1 MDHEN, CDR2 SYDVKM. CDR3 amino acids: CASSSPGLATDTQYF. CDR3 nucleotides: TGTGCCAGCAGTTCACCGGGACTAGCCACAGATACGCAGTATTTT.

This clonotype was counted only a few times. CDR3 nucleotides: TGTGCCAGCAGTTCGGGACTACGCTACAATGAGCAGTTCTTC. This encodes CASSSGLRYNEQFF. The rearrangement links TRBV13 to TRBJ2-1; 7 nucleotides match TRBD2. Per the germline V gene, CDR1 is PRHDT and CDR2 is FYEKMQ (reference sequence). V lost 6 bases, J lost 3 bases, and 5 bases stayed unmatched. The CDR3 contains 14 residues.

This clonotype was recorded a few times. J is TRBJ1-5 and V is TRBV15, with D unclear. Germline CDR1 and CDR2: LNHNV and YYDKDF (reference sequence). Trimming stripped 0 bases from V and 3 bases from J, with 6 bases between. The CDR3 consists of 14 residues. Here the CDR3 reads CATSREGNNQPQHF. CDR3 nucleotide sequence: TGTGCCACCAGCAGAGAAGGCAACAATCAGCCCCAGCATTTT.

This clonotype was seen more than once but under ten times. The chain uses TRBV6-2 or TRBV6-3 and TRBJ2-3; 9 nucleotides line up with TRBD1. CDR1 and CDR2 (germline): MNHEY, SVGEGT. The length of the CDR3 is 15 residues. With V trimmed by 4 bases and J by 4 bases, 6 bases remained unmatched. The CDR3 nucleotides read TGTGCCAGCAGTTCCCGGGACAGGGCATCAGATACGCAGTATTTT. Residues: CASSSRDRASDTQYF.

The chain is built from TRBV7-3 and TRBJ2-5, with D perhaps TRBD2 (5 bases). The CDR3 consists of 16 residues. Between the trimmed V and J ends, which lost 5 bases and 5 bases, there was a span of 21 bases. Germline CDR1 is SGHTA and CDR2 is FQGTGA. CDR3: CASSLAKAVPDETQYF. In DNA form, the CDR3 reads TGTGCCAGCAGCCTAGCCAAGGCGGTGCCGGATGAGACCCAGTACTTC.

The V gene is TRBV20-1, the J gene TRBJ2-3, with D unclear. V lost 0 bases and J 7 bases, leaving 23 bases between the germline ends. This CDR3 is 17 amino acids long. Germline V gives CDR1 DFQATT, CDR2 SNEGSKA (reference sequence). CDR3: CSARDSRPTRGIYTQYF. CDR3 bases: TGCAGTGCTAGAGATTCCCGCCCGACCAGAGGTATCTATACGCAGTATTTT.

This clonotype was observed a handful of times. V gene TRBV11-2 combines with J gene TRBJ1-3; no firm D call. The CDR3 length is 14 residues. Germline assignment: CDR1 SGHAT and CDR2 FQNNGV. The germline V and J ends were trimmed by 7 bases and 2 bases, with 12 bases remaining between them. This chain's CDR3 is CASTRGKPGNTIYF. In DNA form, the CDR3 reads TGTGCCAGCACCCGCGGAAAACCTGGAAACACCATATATTTT.

The chain combines TRBV28 with TRBJ2-7; D remains unclear. The CDR3 totals 14 residues. The V gene's germline CDR1 is MDHEN and CDR2 SYDVKM. The ends were cut back, 3 bases at V and 2 bases at J, with 11 bases in the middle. In nucleotides, the CDR3 is TGTGCCAGCAGTTTGCATAACCGACCCTACGAGCAGTACTTC. Translating it yields CASSLHNRPYEQYF.

This chain joins TRBV25-1 and TRBJ2-7, with D possibly being TRBD1 or TRBD2 (5 bases each). Deletions cut 5 bases from V and 4 bases from J, with 9 bases between. Germline CDR1 MGHDK, CDR2 SYGVNS. There are 12 residues in the CDR3. The CDR3 region has the DNA TGTGCCAGCAGTCGGGACGGATACGAGCAGTACTTC. The encoded protein is CASSRDGYEQYF.

This clonotype came up a few times. This chain links TRBV20-1 with TRBJ2-7; TRBD1 might be the D (6 bases). The V gene's germline CDR1 is DFQATT and CDR2 SNEGSKA (reference sequence). The CDR3 contains 11 residues. V was pared by 0 bases and J by 13 bases, with 13 bases between. The CDR3 nucleotides are TGCAGTGCTAGAGATCCTTCGGGACATTACTTC. Translating gives CSARDPSGHYF.

This clonotype was counted at least ten times. The chain recombines TRBV19 with TRBJ2-1; possible D gene TRBD2, 5 bases. From germline, CDR1 is LNHDA and CDR2 SQIVND (reference sequence). CDR3 length equals 14 residues. The ends were cut back, 6 bases at V and 3 bases at J, with 12 bases in the middle. CDR3 sequence: CASSLRGFYNEQFF. The CDR3 bases are TGTGCCAGTAGCTTACGGGGATTCTACAATGAGCAGTTCTTC.